Each of the 13 T cell receptor beta chains below was sequenced from the same sample in a study of T cells expressing NK-cell markers. TCRdb derives one entry per CDR3 protein from the 5' RACE reads, leaving out DNA. The listing contains about 550,000 distinct CDR3 sequences. Input material: blood T cells: a sorted CD56 or NKG2C T cell subset, CD4+ or CD8+ T cells, or bulk PBMC T cells (not recorded which). The receptor source for this set is a man aged 18 to 29 in good health.

This chain connects TRBV20-1 to TRBJ1-3; TCRdb's assignment of TRBD1 cannot be checked, as there is no DNA. The CDR3 sequence is 14 residues long. The V gene's germline CDR1 is DFQATT and CDR2 SNEGSKA (reference sequence). The CDR3 is CSALSGQGRNTIYF.

The chain carries TRBV20-1 and TRBJ2-7; the D call of TRBD1 rests on TCRdb alone, since no DNA is present to check it. The CDR3 is 13 amino acids. The germline CDR1 and CDR2 sequences are DFQATT and SNEGSKA (reference sequence). This CDR3 is CSARGGQGYEQYF.

This sequence joins TRBV18 and TRBJ2-5. The germline gives CDR1 KGHSH, CDR2 LQKENI. This CDR3 region has 13 residues. Here the CDR3 reads CASSPGIGETQYF.

This chain uses TRBV7-9 with TRBJ2-7; the TCRdb D gene call, TRBD1, has no DNA to confirm it. Germline lookup yields CDR1 SEHNR and CDR2 FQNEAQ (reference sequence). This CDR3 region has 16 residues. The chain's CDR3 is CASSLPLEGGSYEQYF.

This chain links TRBV5-1 with TRBJ1-1; there is no DNA to check the TCRdb D call of TRBD1. The CDR3 contains 16 residues. In germline, CDR1 is SGHRS, CDR2 YFSETQ. The CDR3 loop reads CASSLATGTGNTEAFF.

The CDR3 is CSTTLGPSSYNEQFF. The chain joins TRBV29-1 to TRBJ2-1; TCRdb gives TRBD1 as the D gene, but with no DNA this cannot be confirmed. This CDR3 contains 15 residues. Germline CDR1 SQVTM, CDR2 ANQGSEA.

V and J are TRBV12-3 or TRBV12-4 and TRBJ2-2; there is no DNA to check the TCRdb D call of TRBD1. This CDR3 is built from 15 residues. CDR3 sequence reads: CASSLWGLFAGELFF.

The gene calls are TRBV5-4 and TRBJ2-1; TCRdb proposes TRBD2, but this gene call is untestable without DNA. The germline gives CDR1 SGHNT, CDR2 YYREEE (reference sequence). This CDR3 has 16 residues. The CDR3 is CASSLKEDSVYNEQFF.

The genes are TRBV4-1 and TRBJ2-3; TCRdb gives TRBD1 as the D gene, but with no DNA this cannot be confirmed. The CDR3 consists of 17 residues. Germline V gene sequence: CDR1 MGHRA, CDR2 YSYEKL. The CDR3 here is CASSQAQELAHTDTQYF.

The CDR3 sequence is CAGHTTAAPYNEQFF. The V call is TRBV5-1, the J call TRBJ2-1; TCRdb's D gene call, TRBD1, goes unchecked for lack of DNA. The CDR3 spans 15 residues. CDR1 and CDR2 (germline): SGHRS, YFSETQ. Variable domain in full (rest from reference TRBV5-1 and TRBJ2-1): KAGVTQTPRYLIKTRGQQVTLSCSPISGHRSVSWYQQTPGQGLQFLFEYFSETQRNKGNFPGRFSGRQFSNSRSEMNVSTLELGDSALYLCAGHTTAAPYNEQFFGPGTRLTVL.

The genes are TRBV4-3 and TRBJ1-4; the D call of TRBD1 rests on TCRdb alone, since no DNA is present to check it. The CDR3 is 15 amino acids. Germline V gives CDR1 LGHNA, CDR2 YSLEER. The CDR3 loop reads CASSRQGATNEKLFF.

This chain links TRBV15 with TRBJ1-2; lacking DNA, the TRBD1 call made by TCRdb goes unchecked. From germline, CDR1 is LNHNV and CDR2 YYDKDF (reference sequence). This CDR3 region has 15 residues. The CDR3 is CATAGSRDSVYGYTF.

The chain joins TRBV7-3 to TRBJ1-1. The germline gives CDR1 SGHTA, CDR2 FQGTGA. This CDR3 contains 13 residues. The CDR3 sequence is CASSLAGFTEAFF.